The present TCR beta chain was sequenced within a study of blood T cell repertoires in COVID-19. About the study: T cells, B-cell-depleted T cells, or PBMCs supplied cDNA or gDNA.

The CDR3 length is 14 residues. V dropped 6 bases and J dropped 2 bases, with 8 bases sitting between them. CDR1 MNHEY and CDR2 SMNVEV come from the germline V gene (reference sequence). Assay used: immunoSEQ multiplex PCR; TCRdb lists only in-frame clones, some missing. Among approximately 110,000 clones listed, approximately 84% were seen once. Specimen: peripheral blood. The receptor comes from a man aged 40-49 years with acute or convalescent COVID-19. The chain uses TRBV27 and TRBJ2-6; a weak D match, TRBD1 (5 bases). The CDR3 DNA reads TGTGCCAGCAGCCCCAGGGCTGGGGCCAACGTCCTGACTTTC. Its protein product is CASSPRAGANVLTF.